This TCR beta chain was identified in a study of cytomegalovirus exposure and HLA in healthy donors. General study points: Later analysis suggested most CMV-associated TCR beta chains were HLA-restricted. Some highly shared sequence variants likely arose as a pipeline artifact. The study reported that TCR beta sequences accurately predicted HLA-A and HLA-B alleles in most subjects. Cytomegalovirus status was reportedly diagnosed by the classifier with high sensitivity and specificity.

Of note for this clone: Its matching antigen is unknown.

13 Jbeta primers and 60 Vbeta primers were used for the PCR. Profiling relied on immunoSEQ multiplex PCR, and the TCRdb table lists in-frame clones only, not all of them. This sample yields about 140,000 clones, of which over 70% are seen a single time; 5.1% belongs to the top ten. Germline CDR1 and CDR2: MNHEY and SMNVEV (reference sequence). The CDR3 totals 14 residues. With V trimmed by 3 bases and J by 6 bases, 5 bases remained unmatched. Sequencing was carried out using PBMCs. The rearrangement joins TRBV27 to TRBJ1-5, with TRBD1 matching over 7 bases. The origin of this receptor is a male donor in good health and CMV-seronegative. This CDR3 reads CASSLRGGSQPQHF. DNA of the CDR3: TGTGCCAGCAGTTTGAGAGGGGGCAGTCAGCCCCAGCATTTT.